Listed below are T cell receptor beta chains from one sample, sequenced in a study of response to subunit inactivated influenza vaccine. TCRdb re-called the RT-PCR reads with MiXCR, one entry per CDR3 protein. Of about 570,000 distinct CDR3 sequences in the sample, about 11% are singletons; the top ten hold 9.5% to 11%. This sample also belongs to another study, concerning T cells expressing NK-cell markers.

The sequences come from PBMCs from blood, collected on the day of vaccination. These receptors all come from a man aged 50 to 59 who received an inactivated influenza vaccine. Both conserved end residues are part of each CDR3. The order of the fields is V gene, D gene, clone size, J gene, CDR3 DNA, CDR3 protein. A D gene is named only where the DNA matches it firmly. Expanded clones are given a class, and other clones once, few, many or no size at all.

v_gene: TRBV5-1; d_gene: .; abundance: few; j_gene: TRBJ2-2; CDR3nt: TGCGCCAGCAGCTGGGACACTAACAAGGGAAACACCGGGGAGCTGTTTTTT; CDR3aa: CASSWDTNKGNTGELFF
v_gene: TRBV20-1; d_gene: .; abundance: .; j_gene: TRBJ1-5; CDR3nt: TGCAGTGCTAGGGGGGCCCTCCCCCAGCCCCAGCATTTT; CDR3aa: CSARGALPQPQHF
v_gene: TRBV6-5; d_gene: .; abundance: .; j_gene: TRBJ2-7; CDR3nt: TGTGCCAGCAGTTACTCGGGGGGAGGCTACGAGCAGTACTTC; CDR3aa: CASSYSGGGYEQYF
v_gene: TRBV7-9; d_gene: .; abundance: many; j_gene: TRBJ2-5; CDR3nt: TGCGCCAGCAGCTCTCAGGGACAAGAGACCCAGTACTTC; CDR3aa: CASSSQGQETQYF
v_gene: TRBV12-3/TRBV12-4; d_gene: .; abundance: few; j_gene: TRBJ1-5; CDR3nt: TGTGCCAGCAGTTCACGTTTGGACTCCCAGCATTTT; CDR3aa: CASSSRLDSQHF
v_gene: TRBV20-1; d_gene: .; abundance: .; j_gene: TRBJ2-3; CDR3nt: TGCAGTGCTAGAGCTTCGGCGGGGAGCACAGATACGCAGTATTTT; CDR3aa: CSARASAGSTDTQYF
v_gene: TRBV28; d_gene: TRBD2; abundance: few; j_gene: TRBJ2-1; CDR3nt: TGTGCCAGCAGTCTTCTCAGACTAGCCCCATTGGGTGAGCAGTTCTTC; CDR3aa: CASSLLRLAPLGEQFF
v_gene: TRBV7-2; d_gene: .; abundance: .; j_gene: TRBJ2-4; CDR3nt: TGTGCCAGCAGCTTATTTGGACCTCAGGCCAAAAACATTCAGTACTTC; CDR3aa: CASSLFGPQAKNIQYF
v_gene: TRBV5-5; d_gene: TRBD1; abundance: many; j_gene: TRBJ2-2; CDR3nt: TGTGCCAGCAGCCGCGACAGGGCCCTCAACGGGGAGCTGTTTTTT; CDR3aa: CASSRDRALNGELFF
v_gene: TRBV15; d_gene: .; abundance: few; j_gene: TRBJ2-7; CDR3nt: TGTGCCACCAGCAGAGATAACAGGGCGCAGTACTTC; CDR3aa: CATSRDNRAQYF